A single T cell receptor beta chain is shown here with its context. A few counts support this clone. This receptor's antigen is unknown. Nothing much larger sits one base from this clone, and base qualities are not available. These data belong to a study of cytomegalovirus exposure and HLA in healthy donors (TCRdb year 2017). Concerning the study at large: An earlier analysis of about 530 of the donors reported about 260 Gb of sequence data and around 110 million unique TCR beta sequences obtained from 180 million or so T cells. Roughly 320 gigabases of sequencing data and tens of millions of unique TCR sequences made up an early release that covered approximately 700 HLA-typed donors. Among the roughly 400 genotyped donors, approximately 76% belonged to the genetic ancestry cluster associated with self-reported Caucasian donors. The aim of the study was to test whether cataloging public T cell receptors could identify signatures of past pathogen exposure. The T cell repertoires of under 700 subjects were profiled by immunosequencing and related to cytomegalovirus serostatus. In addition to the first cohort of approximately 650 subjects, a separate validation cohort of approximately 110 different subjects was used. To predict cytomegalovirus infection status, the study brought together high-throughput TCR immunosequencing, statistical association of individual TCRs with disease status, and machine learning. In a later analysis, previously published TCR beta repertoires from 550 to 700 donors were re-analyzed and high-resolution HLA genotyping was added so that TCR occurrence patterns could be studied. Rather than using new phenotypic data, the later analysis identified candidate immune exposures from TCR beta sequences and from how often those sequences occurred across donors. To decide whether each TCR beta V gene segment behaved as functional or pseudogenic, an earlier analysis of some 600 of the donors relied on high-throughput TCR beta sequencing. Alongside the repertoire data, information on donor age, sex, ethnicity and CMV serostatus was compiled. Genome-wide SNP genotypes for about 60% of the roughly 700 donors were used in a later genetic analysis, which treated that subset as a discovery cohort. Every discovery cohort repertoire had been produced on one sequencing platform. Class I and class II HLA loci were covered by the typing at four-digit resolution. Typing coverage varied by locus: roughly 629-630 donors for A, B, C, DRB1 and DQB1; about 520 for DQA1; 606 for DPA1; approximately 490 for DPB1. A few DR-DQ haplotypes were handled as single units for association and clustering because linkage in the cohort was strong. Among around 400 genotyped donors of the cohort, an average of roughly 240,000 unique TCR beta nucleotide sequences were sequenced per donor, 15% to 20% of them non-productive.

Points the paper makes about the study in general: Over 15 rarely observed V segments, including chromosome 9 orphons, were excluded from the earlier analysis of some 590 of the donors because counts were too low. Because HLA typing was missing for some donors at each locus, association tests included only the typed subset. A total of 150 or so TCR beta chains were listed by the study as associated with cytomegalovirus. According to a later analysis, most CMV-associated TCR beta chains appeared to be HLA-restricted, and the HLA associations seemed to be driven largely by CMV exposure. A later analysis found that HLA-associated TCR beta chains were more clonally expanded and had lower generation probabilities than equally common non-associated chains. An association between a missense DCLRE1C variant and V-gene and J-gene trimming of TCR beta chains was found in a later genetic analysis and replicated in an independent cohort. An earlier analysis of around 600 of the donors showed that most TCR beta V segments appeared in productive rearrangements either about 90% or about 30% of the time, which broadly matched IMGT annotations. The sequencing pipeline was judged likely to have produced a cluster of highly shared sequence variants as a technical artifact. The cohort was sequenced for TCR beta chains only, and without alpha or paired-chain data the features that could be detected were limited. In a later analysis, several top co-occurrence clusters were reported to appear linked to parvovirus B19, influenza, CMV and Epstein-Barr virus. Linkage disequilibrium might explain the correlated functional status among segregating V segments, but an unknown experimental factor could not be ruled out. A further reported finding was that TCR beta sequences accurately predicted the HLA-A and HLA-B alleles for most subjects in the first cohort. It was suggested by the authors that the approach could potentially be generalized to other disease states and immunological phenotypes. Immune exposure information for the cohort was limited to CMV serostatus. Assigning TCR associations to individual alleles was difficult when HLA alleles, especially DR and DQ, strongly co-occurred. The presence/absence analyses assumed that sequencing depth was roughly uniform across donors, and that assumption may not be true. In a later genetic analysis, fewer N-insertions in productive TCRs were reported among donors in an Asian-associated ancestry cluster than the roughly 640-donor mean. In a later analysis, the rate of TCR association differed among HLA loci, with DRB1 alleles having the most associated TCRs and HLA-C alleles having the fewest. Because the 87-base-pair reads could not distinguish some IMGT-functional V segments, including TRBV6-2 and TRBV6-3, those segments were excluded. Most TCR sequences were seen in very few donors, while some public TCRs were found in many individuals. In vitro tests confirmed that a few of the cytomegalovirus-associated TCR beta chains recognize cytomegalovirus antigens. In both the original and validation cohorts, the classifier was reported to diagnose cytomegalovirus status with high specificity and sensitivity. In a later analysis, more than 15,000 TCR beta sequences were associated with specific HLA alleles at a false discovery rate of 0.05.

In total, more than 500 healthy bone marrow donors made up the cohort. Cohort members were all nominally healthy when sampled, although unrecorded immune exposures were likely present. The donor tested CMV seropositive, placing the donor among the 289 seropositive members of the cohort. Each donor provided a peripheral blood sample, and peripheral blood mononuclear cells were used for TCR beta sequencing. The Qiagen DNeasy Blood Extraction Kit was used to extract genomic DNA from the blood cell samples. Sequences LGHNA (CDR1) and YSLEER (CDR2) are obtained from the germline V gene. V drops 5 bases and J drops 6 bases, leaving 19 bases in between. The CDR3, cysteine through phenylalanine, is 15 amino acids long. This entry keeps only the CDR3 DNA: 45 bases, framed from base 1. Library preparation employed the immunoSEQ multiplex PCR assay. For the multiplex PCR, a mixture combining 60 forward primers for TCR Vbeta segments and 13 reverse primers for TCR Jbeta segments was used. A multiplex PCR assay on genomic DNA amplified the CDR3 region of rearranged TCR beta genes. The amplified TCR beta libraries were sequenced on the Illumina HiSeq System as 87-base-pair reads. The source study handled its data this way. In a later analysis, tens of millions of unique TCR beta chains were counted across the approximately 640 repertoires, and around 11 million of these chains were shared by at least two donors. To remove PCR and sequencing errors, raw reads were error-corrected and collapsed into unique sequences using a nearest-neighbor algorithm that merged closely related sequences. CDR3 sequences were aligned to IMGT reference sequences to assign V, D and J gene segments. For a sequence to be retained, a match of at least six nucleotides to both a V gene segment and a J gene segment was required. A rearrangement counted as productive if the CDR3 had no stop codons and remained in frame with V and J, and every other rearrangement counted as non-productive. Following IMGT convention, CDR3 was defined as the stretch from the second conserved V-encoded cysteine to the conserved J-encoded phenylalanine. The earlier analysis of about 530 of the donors excluded any sequence lacking an unambiguous match to a single V gene segment. In an earlier analysis of several hundred of the donors, V segments were called functional above 56.7% productive rearrangements and were called segregating when the between-donor standard deviation exceeded 5%. A statistical classification framework was developed to diagnose cytomegalovirus status using the catalog of TCR beta chain sequences. In a later analysis, V and J genes were assigned by comparing TCR nucleotide sequences against IMGT/GENE-DB human TR gene sequences. The TCRdist pipeline was used in a later analysis to assign CDR3 sequences and most-parsimonious VDJ recombination scenarios. In a later analysis, every TCR beta chain was defined by the combination of its CDR3 amino acid sequence and its V-gene family, and reads without a unique V-gene family were dropped. To address suspected cross-contamination and a sequencing artifact, a later analysis removed approximately 590 highly shared, low-generation-probability nucleotide sequences. In a later analysis, a clonal expansion index was calculated for each public chain from normalized within-repertoire ranks of inferred template counts. Generation probabilities in a later analysis came from a VDJ recombination model fitted to out-of-frame rearrangements, and those results were checked against IGoR. A later analysis scored TCR-TCR, TCR-HLA and TCR-CMV co-occurrence with hypergeometric tests, applying a repertoire-size bias correction to TCR pairs. A later analysis estimated false discovery rates by permuting HLA or CMV assignments 20 times. In a later analysis, co-occurring TCRs were grouped with DBSCAN, and TCRdist sequence similarity was added when clustering was performed within HLA-allele-positive subsets. Repertoires with fewer than 30,000 or more than 120,000 public chains, plus five repertoires with anomalous nucleotide sharing, were excluded from co-occurrence clustering. TCRdb took over this immuneACCESS table, retaining in-frame rearrangements with V and J assigned. Such tables are incomplete; in checked studies, under half of the missing clones stem from an unresolved V gene, and the remainder is unexplained. That table furnishes V, J and clone size, whereas the DNA furnished D and trimming. The sample yields around 82,000 clones; over 70% were counted once. The ten largest clones represent 4.5% to 7% of the sample.

Specimen: PBMCs. The TCR originated in a male donor in good health and CMV-seropositive. Recombination connected TRBV4-3 to TRBJ1-2; the D gene is perhaps TRBD1, from 6 matching bases. The CDR3 protein sequence reads: CASSDRTEFGNGYTF. Here is the DNA: TGCGCCAGCAGCGATCGGACAGAGTTTGGGAATGGCTACACCTTC.